Described below is a single TCR beta chain sequence and its context. The antigen is not known. Amplification used 60 Vbeta primers and 13 Jbeta primers. Assay: immunoSEQ multiplex PCR; the TCRdb copy retains only in-frame clones and omits some. The sample has approximately 38,000 clones, 80% to 90% seen once. This entry is derived from a study of cytomegalovirus exposure and HLA in healthy donors. Study context: There were roughly 110 million unique TCR beta sequences, drawn from roughly 200 million T cells, in an earlier analysis. Ancestry clustering placed 70% to 85% of 300 to 400 genotyped donors in the Caucasian-associated cluster.

Study observations and caveats: Researchers reported in a later analysis that a missense DCLRE1C variant was tied to TCR beta V- and J-gene trimming. Overall, approximately 150 TCR beta chains were annotated as cytomegalovirus-associated.

The germline gives CDR1 SGHRS, CDR2 YFSETQ. The CDR3 is 18 amino acids. Trimming removed 0 bases from V and 3 bases from J; junction bases left unmatched: 4. This clonotype was sampled from a woman between 18 and 30 years old in good health and CMV-seronegative. This rearrangement joins TRBV5-1 to TRBJ2-3; 16 bases are shared with TRBD2. The sample comprised PBMCs. The CDR3 DNA reads as TGCGCCAGCAGCTTGGATGGGACTAGCGGGAGGGGGACAGATACGCAGTATTTT. This gives the protein CASSLDGTSGRGTDTQYF.